Many counts were recorded for the clone carrying this TCR beta chain. Its antigen is undetermined. The data stem from a study of CD8 T cells in ankylosing spondylitis. Study outcomes and limitations: It was reported that disease-linked clones were significantly enriched in matched ankylosing spondylitis synovial fluid.

Using quantitative 5'-RACE with molecular barcodes, the authors made TCR beta libraries. TCRdb reprocessed the 5' RACE reads via MiXCR and lists one record per CDR3 protein. This repertoire shows 150,000 to 200,000 distinct CDR3 sequences, around 16% found once; its top ten account for around 7.6%. CDR1 and CDR2 from the germline V gene are MNHEY and SMNVEV (reference sequence). The CDR3 loop spans 15 amino acids. V gave up 6 bases and J gave up 2 bases, with 16 bases separating them. The V and J genes are TRBV27 and TRBJ1-1; D not certain. The sequence was collected from a male donor with ankylosing spondylitis or in good health (not recorded which). Sample: blood, either unsorted or a sorted T cell fraction (not recorded which). CDR3 nucleotide sequence: TGTGCCAGCAGCCCCCGCGTAAGGGCTAACACTGAAGCTTTCTTT. Translated, it gives CASSPRVRANTEAFF.